The source of this TCR beta chain is a study of cytomegalovirus exposure and HLA in healthy donors. Study background: In terms of ancestry, the Caucasian-associated cluster contained roughly four fifths of the roughly 400 genotyped donors.

Both 60 Vbeta primers and 13 Jbeta primers went into the PCR. Libraries were prepared by immunoSEQ multiplex PCR; TCRdb keeps only in-frame clonotypes and omits some of them. Among about 120,000 clones listed, roughly 80% were seen once. This CDR3 is built from 11 residues. The V end was cut by 6 bases, the J end by 6 bases, with 9 bases between. Germline V gene data show CDR1 as MNHNS and CDR2 as SASEGT. General study results and limits: At a 0.05 false discovery rate, a later analysis found approximately 15,000 TCR beta sequences to be associated with HLA alleles.

Concerning this clone itself: Its antigen is undetermined.

The receptor comes from a female donor in good health and CMV-seropositive. The sequencing input was PBMCs. J is TRBJ2-7 and V is TRBV6-1; D perhaps matches TRBD1 (5 bases). In nucleotides, the CDR3 is TGTGCCAGCAGAGGACAAGGCGAGCAGTACTTC. Amino acid sequence: CASRGQGEQYF.